This T cell receptor (beta chain) originates from a study of follicular helper T cells after annual influenza vaccination. Study overall: Days 0, 7 and 28 post-vaccination were the blood draw times. For some subjects, blood spans the 2013-2014, 2014-2015 and 2015-2016 annual vaccinations. Findings and caveats of the study: Each annual vaccination recalled recurring oligoclonal ICOS+CD38+ cTfh clonotypes.

Method: immunoSEQ multiplex PCR; TCRdb's copy keeps in-frame clones and lacks some. The table shows a few thousand clones, with 82% occurring only once. J was trimmed by 4 bases and V by 6 bases; bases with no gene match: 4. The germline gives CDR1 WSHSY, CDR2 SAAADI. This CDR3 is built from 13 residues. Time point: 2014-2015 season, 7 days after vaccination. Notes on this clone: Its cognate antigen is unknown.

The TCR comes from an adult who received the influenza vaccine. The sample in question was CXCR5- memory CD4+ T cells sorted from blood, obtained 7 days after influenza vaccination. V is TRBV10-2 and J is TRBJ1-2, with 8 bases fitting TRBD1. In DNA, the CDR3 is TGCGCCAGCAGGGGACAGGCCCCCTATGGCTACACCTTC. Translated, it gives CASRGQAPYGYTF.